This T cell receptor (beta chain) stems from a study of blood T cell repertoires in COVID-19. Enrolled through a virtual design, the participants were between about 18 and 100 years of age and came from about two dozen US areas. TCRdb's table, derived via immunoSEQ multiplex PCR, lists solely in-frame clones and lacks some. The sample has roughly 430,000 clones; approximately 88% are singletons. Trimming removed 2 bases at V and 7 bases at J, with 12 bases between. There are 13 residues in the CDR3. Per germline, CDR1 LGHDT and CDR2 YNNKEL (reference sequence). Sequenced: PBMCs or T cells enriched from blood (not recorded which). The V call is TRBV3-1 (or the pseudogene TRBV3-2), the J call TRBJ2-7, with no clear D. The receptor was derived from a middle-aged woman with acute COVID-19. The CDR3: CASSQNTVGEQYF. DNA for the CDR3: TGTGCCAGCAGCCAAAATACGGTCGGTGAGCAGTACTTC.